These 10 T cell receptor beta chains were all obtained from the same sample, sequenced in a study of breast tumors, draining lymph nodes, adjacent tissues. TCRdb analysed the multiplex PCR reads with MiXCR anew, one entry per CDR3 protein. Of some 170,000 distinct CDR3 sequences in the sample, about 33% are singletons; the top ten hold around 4%. Breast cancer patients provided tissue from their axillary draining lymph nodes. Sequencing input: axillary lymph node tissue. The receptor source for this set is a female donor with breast cancer. Some clones in this sample may be carry-over from other donors' samples.

A remark on this clonotype: This could be a read error, since a much larger clone is one nucleotide away. V usage is TRBV18 and J usage is TRBJ2-1; D remains unclear. Germline values: CDR1 KGHSH, CDR2 LQKENI. The CDR3 totals 12 residues. CDR3 in DNA: TGTACCAGCTCACCTCAGTACAATGAGCAGTTCTTC. Protein product: CTSSPQYNEQFF.

In its sample, this clonotype was seen many times. The rearrangement uses TRBV5-6 and TRBJ2-2, with a weak D call TRBD2 (7 bases). The CDR3 is 18 amino acids. The V end was cut by 2 bases, the J end by 5 bases, with 22 bases between. CDR1 is SGHDT and CDR2 is YYEEEE in the germline V gene. The CDR3 nucleotides are TGTGCCAGCAGCTTCAGTCCCCCTCACGGGGGGCGGACCGGGGAGCTGTTTTTT. Amino acids: CASSFSPPHGGRTGELFF.

The genes are TRBV5-1 and TRBJ2-6, with D perhaps being TRBD1 or TRBD2 (6 bases each). Trimming took off 4 bases at V and 4 bases at J, with 15 bases between the two ends. The CDR3 has 16 residues. Germline loops: CDR1 SGHRS, CDR2 YFSETQ. This chain's CDR3 is CASSPGGGTGANVLTF. The DNA for the CDR3 is TGCGCCAGCAGCCCCGGGGGCGGCACCGGGGCCAACGTCCTGACTTTC.

This clonotype was counted many times. J is TRBJ2-7 and V is TRBV25-1; either TRBD1 or TRBD2 may supply D (5 bases each). CDR3 length: 14 amino acids. Germline V lookup: CDR1 MGHDK, CDR2 SYGVNS. The germline V and J ends were trimmed by 1 base and 4 bases, with 11 bases remaining between them. CDR3 bases: TGTGCCAGCAGTGAATTCCGGGACGGGTACGAGCAGTACTTC. Translated, it gives CASSEFRDGYEQYF.

This chain connects TRBV7-3 to TRBJ2-5; 9 bases fit TRBD2. This CDR3 has 17 residues. J gave up 4 bases and V 5 bases, and 14 bases lay outside the gene matches. Germline CDR1 is SGHTA and CDR2 is FQGTGA. The CDR3, as DNA: TGTGCCAGCAGCCTTGATGCGGTAGCGGGGGTAGGAGAGACCCAGTACTTC. Protein sequence: CASSLDAVAGVGETQYF.

CDR3 sequence reads: CASSRGGGTSPLHF. CDR3 in DNA: TGTGCCAGCAGCCGAGGTGGCGGGACTTCACCCCTCCACTTT. This sequence joins TRBV11-2 and TRBJ1-6; maybe TRBD1 (5 bases). Trimming removed 5 bases from V and 9 bases from J, with 14 bases in between. Germline V CDR1 and CDR2: SGHAT, FQNNGV. This CDR3 region has 14 residues.

This clonotype was recorded once. The CDR3 end shows no conserved phenylalanine or tryptophan, and so a read error is likely. The rearrangement uses TRBV13 and TRBJ2-7; 8 positions agree with TRBD2. Germline V lookup: CDR1 PRHDT, CDR2 FYEKMQ (reference sequence). V trimming: 3 bases; J trimming: 2 bases; junction bases outside the gene matches: 6. The CDR3 consists of 15 residues. CDR3 in DNA: TGTGCCAGCAGCTTGAGCAGCGGGGGAACCTACGAGCAGTACTCC. Translation gives CASSLSSGGTYEQYS.

This clonotype was seen repeatedly, ten times or more. The rearrangement joins TRBV20-1 to TRBJ2-1, with 11 positions matching TRBD2. Germline V lookup: CDR1 DFQATT, CDR2 SNEGSKA (reference sequence). The CDR3 has 15 amino acids. Trimming removed 4 bases from V and 7 bases from J; junction bases left unmatched: 9. CDR3 in amino acids: CSATPLTSGINEQFF. The DNA for the CDR3 is TGCAGTGCTACACCCTTGACTAGCGGGATAAATGAGCAGTTCTTC.

Concerning this clonotype: A much larger clone differs by one base, so this may be a read error. The CDR3 DNA reads TGTGCCAGCAGTCAAGTTTGGGACAGGATCAATCAGCCCCAGCATTTT. Encoded protein: CASSQVWDRINQPQHF. The rearrangement links TRBV6-1 to TRBJ1-5, with 8 bases fitting TRBD1. The CDR3 has 16 residues. J lost 3 bases, V lost 5 bases, and 9 bases had no gene match. Germline CDR1 reads MNHNS; CDR2 reads SASEGT.

This clonotype showed up many times. The rearrangement uses TRBV20-1 and TRBJ2-2; the D is unclear. Trimming cost V 3 bases and J 0 bases, with 11 bases left between them. Germline V gives CDR1 DFQATT, CDR2 SNEGSKA (reference sequence). This CDR3 is 15 amino acids long. The CDR3 nucleotides read TGCAGTGCTAGGGCCCATGTAGCGAACACCGGGGAGCTGTTTTTT. Its translation: CSARAHVANTGELFF.